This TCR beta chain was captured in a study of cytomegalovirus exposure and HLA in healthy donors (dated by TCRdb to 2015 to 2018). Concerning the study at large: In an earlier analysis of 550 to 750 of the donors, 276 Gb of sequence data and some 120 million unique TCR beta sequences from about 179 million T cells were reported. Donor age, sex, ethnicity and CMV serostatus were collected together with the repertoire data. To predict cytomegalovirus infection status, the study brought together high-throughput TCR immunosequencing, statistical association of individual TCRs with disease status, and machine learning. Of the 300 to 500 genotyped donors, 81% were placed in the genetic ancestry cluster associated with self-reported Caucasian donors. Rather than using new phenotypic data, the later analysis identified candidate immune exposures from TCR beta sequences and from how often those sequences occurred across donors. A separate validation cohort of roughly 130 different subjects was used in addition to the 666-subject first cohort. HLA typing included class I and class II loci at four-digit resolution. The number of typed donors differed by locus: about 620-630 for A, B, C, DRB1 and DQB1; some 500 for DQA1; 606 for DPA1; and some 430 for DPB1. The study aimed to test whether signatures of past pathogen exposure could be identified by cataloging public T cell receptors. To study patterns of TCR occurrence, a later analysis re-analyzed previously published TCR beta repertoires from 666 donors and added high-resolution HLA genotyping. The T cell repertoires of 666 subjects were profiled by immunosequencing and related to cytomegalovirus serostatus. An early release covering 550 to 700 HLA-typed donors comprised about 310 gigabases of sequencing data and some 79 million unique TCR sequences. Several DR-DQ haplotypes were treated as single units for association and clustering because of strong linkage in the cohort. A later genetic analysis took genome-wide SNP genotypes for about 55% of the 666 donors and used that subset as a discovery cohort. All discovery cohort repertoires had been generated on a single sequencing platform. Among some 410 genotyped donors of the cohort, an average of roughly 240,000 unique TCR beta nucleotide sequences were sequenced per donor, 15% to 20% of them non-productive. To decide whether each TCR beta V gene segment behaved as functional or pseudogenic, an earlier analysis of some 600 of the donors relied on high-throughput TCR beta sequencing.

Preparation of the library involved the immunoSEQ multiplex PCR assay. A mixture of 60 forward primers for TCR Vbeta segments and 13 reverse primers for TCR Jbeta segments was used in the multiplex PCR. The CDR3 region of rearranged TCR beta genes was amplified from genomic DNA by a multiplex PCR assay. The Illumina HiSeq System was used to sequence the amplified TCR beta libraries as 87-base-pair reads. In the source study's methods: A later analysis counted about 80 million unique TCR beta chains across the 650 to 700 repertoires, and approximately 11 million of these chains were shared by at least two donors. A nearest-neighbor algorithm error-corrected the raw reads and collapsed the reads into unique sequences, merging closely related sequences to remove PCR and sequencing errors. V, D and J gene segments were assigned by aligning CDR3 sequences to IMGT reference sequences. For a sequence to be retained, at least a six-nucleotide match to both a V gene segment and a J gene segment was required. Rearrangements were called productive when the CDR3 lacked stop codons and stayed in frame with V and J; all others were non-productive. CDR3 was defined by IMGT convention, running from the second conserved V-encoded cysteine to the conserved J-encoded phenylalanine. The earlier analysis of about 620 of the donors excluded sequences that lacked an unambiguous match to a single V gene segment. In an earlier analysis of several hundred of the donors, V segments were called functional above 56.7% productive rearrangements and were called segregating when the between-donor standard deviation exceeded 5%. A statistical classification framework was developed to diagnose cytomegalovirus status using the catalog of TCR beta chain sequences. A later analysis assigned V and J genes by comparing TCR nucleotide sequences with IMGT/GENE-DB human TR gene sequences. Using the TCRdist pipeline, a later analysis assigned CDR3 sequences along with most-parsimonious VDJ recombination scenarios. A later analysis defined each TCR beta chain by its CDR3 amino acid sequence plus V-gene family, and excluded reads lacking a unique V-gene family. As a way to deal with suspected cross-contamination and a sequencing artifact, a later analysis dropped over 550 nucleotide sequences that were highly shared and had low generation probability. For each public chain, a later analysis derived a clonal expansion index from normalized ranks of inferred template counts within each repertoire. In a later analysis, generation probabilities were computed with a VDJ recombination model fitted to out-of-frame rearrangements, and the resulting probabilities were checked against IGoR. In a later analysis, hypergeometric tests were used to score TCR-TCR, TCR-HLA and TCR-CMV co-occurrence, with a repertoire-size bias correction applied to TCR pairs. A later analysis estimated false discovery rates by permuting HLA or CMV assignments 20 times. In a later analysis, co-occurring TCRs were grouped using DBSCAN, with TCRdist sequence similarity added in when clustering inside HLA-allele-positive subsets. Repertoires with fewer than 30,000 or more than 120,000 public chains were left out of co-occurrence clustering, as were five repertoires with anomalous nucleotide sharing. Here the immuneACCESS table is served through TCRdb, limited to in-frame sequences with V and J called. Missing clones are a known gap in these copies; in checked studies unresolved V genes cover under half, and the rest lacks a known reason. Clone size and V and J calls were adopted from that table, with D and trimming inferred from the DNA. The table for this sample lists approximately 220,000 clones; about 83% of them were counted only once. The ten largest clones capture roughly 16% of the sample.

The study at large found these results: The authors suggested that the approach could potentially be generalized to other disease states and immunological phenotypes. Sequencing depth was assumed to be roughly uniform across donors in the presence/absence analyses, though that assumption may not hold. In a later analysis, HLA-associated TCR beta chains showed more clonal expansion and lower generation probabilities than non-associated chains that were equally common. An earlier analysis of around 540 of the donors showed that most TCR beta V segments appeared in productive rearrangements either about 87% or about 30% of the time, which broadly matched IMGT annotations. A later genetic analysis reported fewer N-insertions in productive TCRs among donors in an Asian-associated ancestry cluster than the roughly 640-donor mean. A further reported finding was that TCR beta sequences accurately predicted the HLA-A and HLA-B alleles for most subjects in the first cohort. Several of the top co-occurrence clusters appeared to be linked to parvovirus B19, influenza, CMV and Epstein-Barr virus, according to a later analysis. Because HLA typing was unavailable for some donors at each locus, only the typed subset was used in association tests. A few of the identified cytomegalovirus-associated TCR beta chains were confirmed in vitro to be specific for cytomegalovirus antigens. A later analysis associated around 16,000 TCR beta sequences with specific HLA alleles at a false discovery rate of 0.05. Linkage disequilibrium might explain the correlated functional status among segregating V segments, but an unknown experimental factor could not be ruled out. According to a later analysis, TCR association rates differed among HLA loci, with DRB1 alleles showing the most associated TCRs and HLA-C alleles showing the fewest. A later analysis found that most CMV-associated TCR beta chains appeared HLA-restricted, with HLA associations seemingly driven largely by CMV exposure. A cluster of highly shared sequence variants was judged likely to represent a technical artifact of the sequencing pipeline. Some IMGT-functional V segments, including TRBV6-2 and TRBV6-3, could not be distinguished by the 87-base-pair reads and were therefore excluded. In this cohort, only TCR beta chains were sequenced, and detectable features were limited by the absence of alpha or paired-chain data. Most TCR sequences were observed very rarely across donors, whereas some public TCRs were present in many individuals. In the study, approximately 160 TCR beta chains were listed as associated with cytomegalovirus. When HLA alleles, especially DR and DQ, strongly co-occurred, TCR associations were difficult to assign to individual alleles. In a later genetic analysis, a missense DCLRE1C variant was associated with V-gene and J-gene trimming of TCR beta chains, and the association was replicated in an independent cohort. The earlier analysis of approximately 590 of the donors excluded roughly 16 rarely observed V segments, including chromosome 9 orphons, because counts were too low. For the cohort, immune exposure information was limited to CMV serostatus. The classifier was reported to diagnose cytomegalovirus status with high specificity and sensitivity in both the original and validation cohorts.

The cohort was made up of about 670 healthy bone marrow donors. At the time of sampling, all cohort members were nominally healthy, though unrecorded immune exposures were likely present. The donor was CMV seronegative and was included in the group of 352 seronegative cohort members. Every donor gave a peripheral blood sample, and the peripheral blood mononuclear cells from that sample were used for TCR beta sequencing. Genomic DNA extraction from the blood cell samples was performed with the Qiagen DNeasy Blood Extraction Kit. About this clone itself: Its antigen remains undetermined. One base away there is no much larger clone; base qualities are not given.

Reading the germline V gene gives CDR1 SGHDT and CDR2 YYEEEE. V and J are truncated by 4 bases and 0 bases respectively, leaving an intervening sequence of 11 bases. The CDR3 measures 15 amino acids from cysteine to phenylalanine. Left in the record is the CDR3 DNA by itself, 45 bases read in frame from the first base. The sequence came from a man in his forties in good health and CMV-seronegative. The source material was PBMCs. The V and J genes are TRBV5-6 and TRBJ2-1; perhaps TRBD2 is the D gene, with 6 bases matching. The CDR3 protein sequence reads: CASSLGRSSYNEQFF. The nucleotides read TGTGCCAGCAGCCTCGGGAGAAGCTCCTACAATGAGCAGTTCTTC.